This T cell receptor (beta chain) is drawn from a study of early T cells in non-severe SARS-CoV-2 infection. Trimming took 4 bases from V and 2 from J, leaving 9 bases between them. Per the germline V gene, CDR1 is SGHRS and CDR2 is YFSETQ. CDR3 size: 13 residues. Using its own MiXCR run on the 5' RACE reads, TCRdb lists one record per CDR3 protein. The sample has some 64,000 distinct CDR3 sequences, roughly 18% seen once. There are a few counts of this clonotype. The sample was whole blood, taken at baseline. This rearrangement joins TRBV5-1 to TRBJ2-5, with D perhaps TRBD2 (6 bases). The TCR was taken from an adult who was a healthcare worker with PCR-confirmed SARS-CoV-2 infection or an uninfected control (not recorded which). CDR3 amino acids: CASSEDYQETQYF. In nucleotides, the CDR3 is TGCGCCAGCAGCGAGGACTATCAAGAGACCCAGTACTTC.